This TCR beta chain comes out of a study of blood T cells in healthy people across ages. Study-level points and caveats: Estimated diversity across one million T cells was deemed an underestimate. In these data, TCR beta diversity tracked strongly with naive T cell percentage.

No fewer than 6 million PBMCs went into each sample. The V gene's germline CDR1 is SQVTM and CDR2 ANQGSEA. This CDR3 spans 11 amino acids. V gave up 4 bases and J gave up 10 bases, with 11 bases separating them. Through a sample-barcoded 5' primer and a J-beta primer mix, a second PCR was run for about 6 to 11 cycles. TCRdb re-derived calls from the 5' RACE reads in MiXCR, one entry per CDR3 protein. The table lists about 830,000 distinct CDR3 sequences, 58% of them singletons. A note on this clonotype: The antigen remains unidentified.

The specimen sequenced was blood. The J gene is TRBJ2-1, the V gene TRBV29-1, with D unresolved. This clonotype originated in a man under 40 in good health. This CDR3 reads CSVAPVGEQFF. As DNA, the CDR3 is TGCAGCGTTGCACCCGTAGGGGAGCAGTTCTTC.